This T cell receptor beta chain was recovered during a study of CD8+CD57+ T cells in acquired aplastic anemia. Turning to the study itself: The DNA of sorted CD4+ and CD8+ cells averaged around 3.2 ug. Sequencing produced an average of about 11 million reads per healthy donor for CD4+ cells.

General observations from the study: Patients had approximately 30 CD8+ CDR3 sequences in common with controls (the shared set). CD8+ Simpson's diversity showed no significant patient-control difference.

There are 15 residues in the CDR3. J was trimmed by 0 bases and V by 4 bases; bases with no gene match: 1. CDR1 and CDR2 from the germline V gene are SGHNT and YYREEE (reference sequence). Comment on this clonotype: Its target is unknown.

TCR beta VDJ combinations and CDR3 sequences were profiled from genomic DNA. TCRdb passed the reads through MiXCR, listing each CDR3 protein once. The sample contains 400,000 to 450,000 distinct CDR3 sequences, about two thirds of which appear only once. The TCR comes from a human donor in good health, serving as a control. The V call is TRBV5-4, the J call TRBJ2-2; 9 nucleotides agree with TRBD1. Material: sorted CD4+, CD8+, or CD8+CD57+ T cells (not recorded which) from PBMCs. CDR3 nucleotide sequence: TGTGCCAGCAGCGGGGACAGGGCGAACACCGGGGAGCTGTTTTTT. Protein sequence: CASSGDRANTGELFF.